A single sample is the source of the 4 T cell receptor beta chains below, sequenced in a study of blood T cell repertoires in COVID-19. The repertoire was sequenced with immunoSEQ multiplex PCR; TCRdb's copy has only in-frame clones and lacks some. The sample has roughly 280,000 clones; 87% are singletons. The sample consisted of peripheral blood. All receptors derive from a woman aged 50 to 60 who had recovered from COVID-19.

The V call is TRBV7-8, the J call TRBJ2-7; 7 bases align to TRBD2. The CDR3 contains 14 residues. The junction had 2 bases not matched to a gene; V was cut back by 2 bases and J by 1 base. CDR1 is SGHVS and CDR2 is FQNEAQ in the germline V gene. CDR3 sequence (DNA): TGTGCCAGCAGCTTAATGGGGGGGTCCTACGAGCAGTACTTC. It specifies CASSLMGGSYEQYF.

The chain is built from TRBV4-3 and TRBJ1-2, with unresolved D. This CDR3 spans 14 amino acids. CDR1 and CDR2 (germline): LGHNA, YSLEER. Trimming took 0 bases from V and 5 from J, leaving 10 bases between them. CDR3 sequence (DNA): TGCGCCAGCAGCCAAGAGCGCCAAAGTTATGGCTACACCTTC. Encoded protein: CASSQERQSYGYTF.

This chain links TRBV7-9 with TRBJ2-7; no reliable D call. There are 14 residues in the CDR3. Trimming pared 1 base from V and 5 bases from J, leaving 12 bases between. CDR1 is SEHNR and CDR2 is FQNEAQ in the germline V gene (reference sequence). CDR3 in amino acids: CASSLGQMLDEQYF. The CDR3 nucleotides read TGTGCCAGCAGCTTAGGGCAGATGCTGGACGAGCAGTACTTC. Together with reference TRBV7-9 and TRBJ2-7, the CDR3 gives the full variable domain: DTGVSQNPRHKITKRGQNVTFRCDPISEHNRLYWYRQTLGQGPEFLTYFQNEAQLEKSRLLSDRFSAERPKGSFSTLEIQRTEQGDSAMYLCASSLGQMLDEQYFGPGTRLTVT.

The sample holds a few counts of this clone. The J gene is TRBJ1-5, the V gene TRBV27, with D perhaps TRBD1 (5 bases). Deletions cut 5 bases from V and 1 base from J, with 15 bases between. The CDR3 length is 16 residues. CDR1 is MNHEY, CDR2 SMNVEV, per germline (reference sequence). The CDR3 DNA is TGTGCCAGCAGTCCCCAGGGACTTCCAAGCAATCAGCCCCAGCATTTT. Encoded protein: CASSPQGLPSNQPQHF.